The source of this T cell receptor beta chain is a study of Ad26.COV2.S vaccination and SARS-CoV-2 variants. Profiled with immunoSEQ multiplex PCR; TCRdb holds only in-frame clones, not every one. The sample has about 350,000 clones, approximately 90% seen once. Study-wide results and limits: The placebo group had lower spike-specific TCR breadth than the vaccine recipients did. Similar non-spike TCR breadth was observed in recipients of vaccine and of placebo. Possible underestimation of total T cell responses by the TCR breadth and depth analyses was noted.

The ends lost 7 bases at V and 6 bases at J; junction bases unmatched: 7. CDR1 SNHLY and CDR2 FYNNEI come from the germline V gene. This CDR3 has 14 residues. On this clone: Its antigen remains unknown.

The chain carries TRBV2 and TRBJ1-5; TRBD1 matches 9 bases. The clonotype was recovered from a human donor who had recovered from COVID-19. The sample here was peripheral blood, taken after recovery from COVID-19. CDR3 residues: CASNGQGTGQPQHF. In DNA, the CDR3 is TGTGCCAGCAATGGACAGGGGACGGGTCAGCCCCAGCATTTT. Drawing the rest from reference TRBV2 and TRBJ1-5, the complete variable domain is EPEVTQTPSHQVTQMGQEVILRCVPISNHLYFYWYRQILGQKVEFLVSFYNNEISEKSEIFDDQFSVERPDGSNFTLKIRSTKLEDSAMYFCASNGQGTGQPQHFGDGTRLSIL.